This entry describes one TCR beta chain. What antigen it recognizes has not been identified. No qualities accompany the bases; no much larger clone lies one base away. The CDR3 covers 13 residues, taking in both the cysteine and the phenylalanine. Only the CDR3 region is kept as DNA, spanning 39 bases read in frame from base 1. V is pared back by 2 bases and J by 0 bases, with 8 bases lying between the germline termini. From a lookup of the germline V gene, CDR1 and CDR2 are SQVTM and ANQGSEA. The immunoSEQ Assay was the method used to sequence TCRbeta CDR3 regions. After extraction, genomic DNA underwent amplification by bias-controlled multiplex PCR, followed by high-throughput sequencing. Under the source paper's analysis protocol: To quantify the absolute abundance of every unique TCRbeta CDR3 region, sequences were collapsed and filtered. T cell fraction was estimated by normalizing TCRbeta template counts to usable DNA, with usable DNA measured through amplification of reference genes found in all nucleated cells. Repertoire TCRs were annotated as SARS-CoV-2-specific when V gene, CDR3 amino acid sequence and J gene were exactly matched to a known reactive TCR set. The reference SARS-CoV-2 TCR set was derived from MIRA and filtered for enrichment in COVID-19-positive ImmuneCODE repertoires, a step that removed public or cross-reactive TCRs. Using the MIRA antigens, annotated TCRs were further analysed by specific ORF or by position within an ORF. Breadth was defined as the number of annotated unique rearrangements divided by the total number of unique productive rearrangements, and depth was defined as the summed frequency of the annotated unique rearrangements. Two-sided Wilcoxon rank-sum tests were applied when comparing TCR breadth between groups. As stored in TCRdb, this immuneACCESS dataset retains in-frame rearrangements with V and J assigned. A fraction of the clones does not appear; measured against another copy, unresolved V genes explain less than half of the discrepancy, and the remainder lacks a known reason. V and J calls and clone size are given by that table; D and trimming were obtained from the DNA. Here the sample has roughly 680,000 clones; approximately 88% occur a single time. Of the sample, approximately 1.5% is held by the ten largest clones.

Reading the label with the study, this specimen's treatment or condition is: 15 to 20 received Ad26.COV2.S at low or high dose, single or two shots; five or six received placebo; per-sample allocation not given. For vaccine and placebo recipients, repertoires were sequenced using samples collected on day 63 after the first injection. In Cohort 1b, 20 to 25 adults aged 18-55 years were enrolled at a single site in Boston, USA, between 29 July and 7 August 2020. Ad26.COV2.S was a replication-incompetent adenovirus type 26 vector that expressed a prefusion-stabilized SARS-CoV-2 spike protein derived from the original Wuhan strain. This entry is derived from a study of Ad26.COV2.S vaccination and SARS-CoV-2 variants (dated by TCRdb to the early 2020s). With regard to the full study: Vaccine-arm donors were drawn from COV1001, a multicentre, randomized, double-blind, placebo-controlled phase I-IIa trial of Ad26.COV2.S in healthy adults. TCRbeta repertoire sequencing was used to assess the specificity and breadth of SARS-CoV-2-reactive T cell receptors after Ad26.COV2.S vaccination. The TCR-sequenced set comprised approximately 32 samples: some 19 Ad26.COV2.S vaccine recipients, 5 placebo recipients and 8 SARS-CoV-2 convalescent individuals. Participants in the trial were split at random into five groups of five each, receiving low-dose or high-dose Ad26.COV2.S once or twice, or else placebo on both occasions. Ad26.COV2.S was administered intramuscularly at 5 x 10^10 or 1 x 10^11 viral particles, either as a single shot or as two shots given 56 days apart. Investigators did not know the trial group allocation while performing experiments and assessing outcomes.

Study-level results and caveats: Spike-specific TCR breadth was higher in Ad26.COV2.S recipients than in placebo recipients (P = 0.0014). According to the authors, total T cell responses may have been underestimated by the TCR breadth and depth analyses. After vaccination, spike-specific CD8+ and CD4+ T cell responses were reported to show substantial breadth. Comparable non-spike TCR breadth was observed between vaccine and placebo recipients, consistent with only spike being contained in the vaccine. The study was not powered for comparison of responses between vaccine doses or regimens.

The chain is made from TRBV29-1 and TRBJ2-7, with TRBD2 tentatively as D gene (5 bases match). Sequences were derived from peripheral blood, sampled in a trial of Ad26.COV2.S vaccine versus placebo. This clonotype was sampled from a person between 18 and 65 years old who received the Ad26.COV2.S COVID-19 vaccine or a placebo. The CDR3 region: CSVETGSSYEQYF. At the DNA level, the sequence is TGCAGCGTTGAAACGGGGAGCTCCTACGAGCAGTACTTC.